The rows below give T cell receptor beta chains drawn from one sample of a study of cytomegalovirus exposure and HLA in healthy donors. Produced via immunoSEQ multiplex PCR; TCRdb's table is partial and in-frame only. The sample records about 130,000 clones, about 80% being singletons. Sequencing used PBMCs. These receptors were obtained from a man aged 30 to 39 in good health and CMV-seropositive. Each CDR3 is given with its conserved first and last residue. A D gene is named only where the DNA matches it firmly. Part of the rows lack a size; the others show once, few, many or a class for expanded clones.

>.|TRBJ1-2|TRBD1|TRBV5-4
CASSLRGRGHGYGYTF
TGTGCCAGCAGCTTGCGTGGCAGGGGGCATGGCTATGGCTACACCTTC
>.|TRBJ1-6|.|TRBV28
CASSPQDRYSPLHF
TGTGCCAGCAGTCCTCAGGACAGATATTCACCCCTCCACTTT
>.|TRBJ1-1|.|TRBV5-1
CASSSFQGGADTEAFF
TGCGCCAGCAGCTCTTTCCAGGGAGGGGCGGACACTGAAGCTTTCTTT
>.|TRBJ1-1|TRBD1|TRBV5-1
CASSLTPTGTVNTEAFF
TGCGCCAGCAGCCTCACCCCAACCGGGACAGTGAACACTGAAGCTTTCTTT
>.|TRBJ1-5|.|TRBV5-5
CASSLVAGNQPQHF
TGTGCCAGCAGCTTGGTTGCAGGGAACCAGCCCCAGCATTTT
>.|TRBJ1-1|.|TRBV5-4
CASNRFTGSTEAFF
TGTGCCAGCAACCGTTTTACAGGGTCCACTGAAGCTTTCTTT
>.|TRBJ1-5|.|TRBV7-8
CASSPGVANQPQHF
TGTGCCAGCAGCCCGGGGGTGGCCAATCAGCCCCAGCATTTT
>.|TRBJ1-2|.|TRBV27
CASSFKTGFYGYTF
TGTGCCAGCAGTTTCAAAACAGGGTTTTATGGCTACACCTTC
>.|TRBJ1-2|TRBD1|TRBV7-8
CASSLAGTGGMGGYTF
TGTGCCAGCAGCTTAGCTGGGACAGGGGGCATGGGTGGCTACACCTTC
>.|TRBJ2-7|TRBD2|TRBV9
CASSVGGSGVGLEQYF
TGTGCCAGCAGCGTAGGCGGTAGCGGGGTAGGGCTCGAGCAGTACTTC
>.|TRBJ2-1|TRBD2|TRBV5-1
CASSWPTSGGLSYNEQFF
TGCGCCAGCAGCTGGCCGACTAGCGGGGGCCTCTCCTACAATGAGCAGTTCTTC
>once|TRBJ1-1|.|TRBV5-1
CASSAGGDLNTEAFF
TGCGCCAGCAGCGCGGGAGGGGATCTGAACACTGAAGCTTTCTTT
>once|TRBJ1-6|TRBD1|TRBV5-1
CASSLDRGRSPLHF
TGCGCCAGCAGCTTGGACAGGGGGCGATCACCCCTCCACTTT
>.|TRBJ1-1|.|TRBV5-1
CASSSTGGMNTEAFF
TGCGCCAGCAGCTCGACAGGCGGAATGAACACTGAAGCTTTCTTT
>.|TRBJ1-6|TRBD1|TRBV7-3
CASSLQSGDRHSPLHF
TGTGCCAGCAGCTTACAATCGGGGGACAGACATTCACCCCTCCACTTT
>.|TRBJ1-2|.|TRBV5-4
CASSLPRGGAGYTF
TGTGCCAGCAGCCTTCCAAGGGGGGGCGCCGGCTACACCTTC
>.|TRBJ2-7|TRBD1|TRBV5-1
CASSSPGQGLIEQYF
TGCGCCAGCAGCTCTCCGGGACAGGGACTGATCGAGCAGTACTTC
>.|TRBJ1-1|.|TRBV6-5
CASRNLQGWNTEAFF
TGTGCCAGCAGGAACCTCCAGGGCTGGAACACTGAAGCTTTCTTT
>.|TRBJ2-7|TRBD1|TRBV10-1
CASSEDLGDSLPYF
TGCGCCAGCAGTGAGGATTTGGGGGACAGCCTGCCGTACTTC
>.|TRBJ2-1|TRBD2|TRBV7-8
CASSFEAGGLNEQFF
TGTGCCAGCAGCTTTGAGGCGGGGGGGCTCAATGAGCAGTTCTTC
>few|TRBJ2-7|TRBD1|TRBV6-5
CASSRDRSYEQYF
TGTGCCAGCAGTAGGGACAGGTCCTACGAGCAGTACTTC
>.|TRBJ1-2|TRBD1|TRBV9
CASSVDRGISYTF
TGTGCCAGCAGCGTGGACAGGGGGATTAGCTACACCTTC
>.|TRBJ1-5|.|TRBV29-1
CSVKSSSNQPQHF
TGCAGCGTCAAATCCAGTAGCAATCAGCCCCAGCATTTT
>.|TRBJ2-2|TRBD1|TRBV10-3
CAISESTGGNTGELFF
TGTGCCATCAGTGAGTCGACAGGGGGGAACACCGGGGAGCTGTTTTTT
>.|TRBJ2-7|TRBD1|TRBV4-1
CASSQDLGTAYEQYF
TGCGCCAGCAGCCAAGATCTCGGGACAGCTTACGAGCAGTACTTC
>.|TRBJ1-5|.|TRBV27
CASRPFQGVQPQHF
TGTGCCAGCAGGCCCTTTCAGGGTGTTCAGCCCCAGCATTTT